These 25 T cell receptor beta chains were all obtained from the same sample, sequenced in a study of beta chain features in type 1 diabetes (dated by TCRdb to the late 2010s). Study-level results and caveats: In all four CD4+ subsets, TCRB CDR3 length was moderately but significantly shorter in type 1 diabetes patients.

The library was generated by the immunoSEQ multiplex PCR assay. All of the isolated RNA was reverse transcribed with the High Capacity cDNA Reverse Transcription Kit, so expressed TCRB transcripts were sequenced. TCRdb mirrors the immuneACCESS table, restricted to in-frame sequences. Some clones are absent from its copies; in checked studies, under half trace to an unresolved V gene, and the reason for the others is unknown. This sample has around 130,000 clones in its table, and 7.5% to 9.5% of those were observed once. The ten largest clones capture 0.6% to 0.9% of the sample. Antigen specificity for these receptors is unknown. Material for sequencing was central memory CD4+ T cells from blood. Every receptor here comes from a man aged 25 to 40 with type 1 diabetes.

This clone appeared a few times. The CDR3 spells CASSSGLAGASSYNEQFF. DNA for the CDR3: TGTGCCAGCAGCTCCGGACTAGCGGGGGCCAGCTCCTACAATGAGCAGTTCTTC. J is TRBJ2-1 and V is TRBV5-4; 13 bases map to TRBD2. This CDR3 has 18 amino acids. Germline assignment: CDR1 SGHNT and CDR2 YYREEE (reference sequence). V lost 3 bases and J lost 0; bases outside the gene matches: 6.

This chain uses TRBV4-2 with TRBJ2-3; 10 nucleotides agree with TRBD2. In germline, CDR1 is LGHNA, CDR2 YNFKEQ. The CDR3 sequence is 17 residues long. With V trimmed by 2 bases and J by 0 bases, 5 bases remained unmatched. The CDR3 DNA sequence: TGTGCCAGCAGCCAAAGAAGCGGGGGGGCTAGCACAGATACGCAGTATTTT. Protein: CASSQRSGGASTDTQYF.

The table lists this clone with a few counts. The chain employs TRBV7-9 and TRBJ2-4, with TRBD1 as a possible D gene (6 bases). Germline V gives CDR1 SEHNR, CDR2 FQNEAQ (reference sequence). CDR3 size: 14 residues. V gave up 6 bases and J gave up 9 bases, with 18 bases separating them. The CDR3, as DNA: TGTGCCAGCAGGCCCTCGGCAGGGGATACCATTCAGTACTTC. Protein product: CASRPSAGDTIQYF.

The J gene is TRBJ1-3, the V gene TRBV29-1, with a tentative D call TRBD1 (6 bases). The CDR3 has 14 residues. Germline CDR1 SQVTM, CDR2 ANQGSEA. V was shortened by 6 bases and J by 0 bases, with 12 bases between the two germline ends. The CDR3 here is CSVAEGGSGNTIYF. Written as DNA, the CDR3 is TGCAGCGTCGCCGAAGGGGGCTCTGGAAACACCATATATTTT.

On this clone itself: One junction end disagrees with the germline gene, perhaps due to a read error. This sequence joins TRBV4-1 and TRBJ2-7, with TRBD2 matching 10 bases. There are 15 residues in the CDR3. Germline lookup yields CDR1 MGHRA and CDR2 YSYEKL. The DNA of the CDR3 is TGTGCCAGCAGCCAAGGACTAGCGGACCCCTACGAGCAGTACTTC. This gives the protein CASSQGLADPYEQYF.

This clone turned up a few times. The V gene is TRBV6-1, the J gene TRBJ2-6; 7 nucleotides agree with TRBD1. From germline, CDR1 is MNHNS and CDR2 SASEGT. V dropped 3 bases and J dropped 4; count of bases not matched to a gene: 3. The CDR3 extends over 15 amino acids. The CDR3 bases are TGTGCCAGCAGTGAGACAGGGTCGGGGGCCAACGTCCTGACTTTC. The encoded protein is CASSETGSGANVLTF.

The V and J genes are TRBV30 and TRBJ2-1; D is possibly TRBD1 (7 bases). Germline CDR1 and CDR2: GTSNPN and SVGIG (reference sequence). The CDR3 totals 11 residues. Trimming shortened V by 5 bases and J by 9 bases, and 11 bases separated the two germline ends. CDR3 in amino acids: CAWGQGGEQFF. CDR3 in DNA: TGTGCCTGGGGCCAGGGGGGTGAGCAGTTCTTC.

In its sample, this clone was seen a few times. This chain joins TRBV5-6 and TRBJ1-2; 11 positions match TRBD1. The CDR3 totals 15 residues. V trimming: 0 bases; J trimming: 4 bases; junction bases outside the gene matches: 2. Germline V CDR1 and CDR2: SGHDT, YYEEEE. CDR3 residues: CASSLAGTGGYGYTF. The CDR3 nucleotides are TGTGCCAGCAGCTTGGCGGGGACAGGGGGCTATGGCTACACCTTC.

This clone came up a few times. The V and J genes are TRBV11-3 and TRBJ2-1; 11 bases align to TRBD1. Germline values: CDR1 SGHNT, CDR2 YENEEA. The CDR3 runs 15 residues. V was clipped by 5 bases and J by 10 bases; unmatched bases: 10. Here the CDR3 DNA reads TGTGCCAGCAGCCTACGGACAGGGGGCTCGGGGGAGCAGTTCTTC. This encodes CASSLRTGGSGEQFF.

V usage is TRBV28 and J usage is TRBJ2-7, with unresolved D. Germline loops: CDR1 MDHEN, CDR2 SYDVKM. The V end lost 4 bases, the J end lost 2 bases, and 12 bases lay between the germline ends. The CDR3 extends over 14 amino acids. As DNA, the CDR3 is TGTGCCAGCAGTTACCCATCAGGAACCTACGAGCAGTACTTC. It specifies CASSYPSGTYEQYF.

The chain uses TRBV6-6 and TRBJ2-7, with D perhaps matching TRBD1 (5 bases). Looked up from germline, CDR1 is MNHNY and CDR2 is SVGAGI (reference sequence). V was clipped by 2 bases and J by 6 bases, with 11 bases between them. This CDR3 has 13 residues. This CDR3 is CASSYRQNAEQYF. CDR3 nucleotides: TGTGCCAGCAGTTACCGACAGAACGCCGAGCAGTACTTC.

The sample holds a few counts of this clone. The DNA for the CDR3 is TGTGCCAGCAGTGACCAGGGCAGTGGTGAAAAACTGTTTTTT. This codes for CASSDQGSGEKLFF. The rearrangement links TRBV27 to TRBJ1-4; D is possibly TRBD1 (5 bases). The CDR3 consists of 14 residues. With 5 bases removed from V and 7 bases from J, the gap between germline ends came to 14 bases. Germline V gives CDR1 MNHEY, CDR2 SMNVEV (reference sequence). The full variable domain, in which reference TRBV27 and TRBJ1-4 provide the parts outside the CDR3, is EAQVTQNPRYLITVTGKKLTVTCSQNMNHEYMSWYRQDPGLGLRQIYYSMNVEVTDKGDVPEGYKVSRKEKRNFPLILESPSPNQTSLYFCASSDQGSGEKLFFGSGTQLSVL.

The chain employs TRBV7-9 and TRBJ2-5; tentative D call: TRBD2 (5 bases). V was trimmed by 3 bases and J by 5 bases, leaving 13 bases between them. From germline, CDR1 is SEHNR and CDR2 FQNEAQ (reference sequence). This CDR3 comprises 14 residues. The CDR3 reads CASSLEASSETQYF. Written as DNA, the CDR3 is TGTGCCAGCAGCTTGGAAGCTAGCTCGGAGACCCAGTACTTC.

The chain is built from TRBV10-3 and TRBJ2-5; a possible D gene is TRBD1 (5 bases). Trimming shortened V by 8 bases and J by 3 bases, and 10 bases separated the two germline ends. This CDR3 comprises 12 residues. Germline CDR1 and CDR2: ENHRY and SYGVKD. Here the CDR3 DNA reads TGTGCCATCGGGGCTCTGGAAGAGACCCAGTACTTC. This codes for CAIGALEETQYF.

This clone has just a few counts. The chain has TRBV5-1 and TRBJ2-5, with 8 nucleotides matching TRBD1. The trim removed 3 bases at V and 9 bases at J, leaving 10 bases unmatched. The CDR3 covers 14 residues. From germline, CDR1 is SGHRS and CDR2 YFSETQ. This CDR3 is CASSSDLDRGPQYF. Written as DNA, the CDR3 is TGCGCCAGCAGCTCCGACCTCGACAGGGGTCCCCAGTACTTC.

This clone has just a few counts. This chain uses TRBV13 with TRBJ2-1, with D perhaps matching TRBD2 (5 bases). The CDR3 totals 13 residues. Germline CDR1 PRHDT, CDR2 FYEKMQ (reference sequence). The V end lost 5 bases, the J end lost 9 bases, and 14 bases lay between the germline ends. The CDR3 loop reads CASSRGLPGEQFF. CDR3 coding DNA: TGTGCCAGCAGCCGGGGTCTACCGGGTGAGCAGTTCTTC.

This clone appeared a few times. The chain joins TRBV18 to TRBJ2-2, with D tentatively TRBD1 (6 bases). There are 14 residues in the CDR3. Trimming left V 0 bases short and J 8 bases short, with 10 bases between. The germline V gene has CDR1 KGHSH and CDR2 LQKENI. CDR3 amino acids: CASSPPGTIGELFF. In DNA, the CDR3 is TGTGCCAGCTCACCACCGGGGACAATAGGGGAGCTGTTTTTT.

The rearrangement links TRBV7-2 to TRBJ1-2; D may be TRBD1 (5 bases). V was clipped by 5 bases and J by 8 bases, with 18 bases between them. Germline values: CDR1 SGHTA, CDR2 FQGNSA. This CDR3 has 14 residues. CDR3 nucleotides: TGTGCCAGCAGCCGCTGGGGGGACGTGGGGGGCTACACCTTC. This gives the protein CASSRWGDVGGYTF.

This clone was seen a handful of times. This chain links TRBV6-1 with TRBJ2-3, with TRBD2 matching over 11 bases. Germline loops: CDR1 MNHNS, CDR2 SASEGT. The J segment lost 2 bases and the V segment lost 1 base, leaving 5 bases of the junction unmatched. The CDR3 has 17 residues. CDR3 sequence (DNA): TGTGCCAGCAGTGAAGGGACTAGCGGGCAATTCACAGATACGCAGTATTTT. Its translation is CASSEGTSGQFTDTQYF.

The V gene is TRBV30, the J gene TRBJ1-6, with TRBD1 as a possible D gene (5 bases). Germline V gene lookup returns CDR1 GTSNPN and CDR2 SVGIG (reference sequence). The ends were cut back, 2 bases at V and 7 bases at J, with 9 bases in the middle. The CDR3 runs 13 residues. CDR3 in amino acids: CAWSTRGNSPLHF. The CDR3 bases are TGTGCCTGGAGTACTCGGGGGAATTCACCCCTCCACTTT.

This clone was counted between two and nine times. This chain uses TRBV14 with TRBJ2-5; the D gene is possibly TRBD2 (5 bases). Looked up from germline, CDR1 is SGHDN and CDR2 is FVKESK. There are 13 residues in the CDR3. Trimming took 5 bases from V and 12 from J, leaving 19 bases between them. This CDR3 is CASSYGLRDGKYF. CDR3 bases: TGTGCCAGCAGCTATGGACTCCGCGATGGGAAGTACTTC.

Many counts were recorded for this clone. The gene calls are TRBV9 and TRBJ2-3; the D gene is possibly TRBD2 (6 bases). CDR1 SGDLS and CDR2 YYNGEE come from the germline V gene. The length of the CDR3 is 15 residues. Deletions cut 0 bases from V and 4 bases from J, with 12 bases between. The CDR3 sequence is CASSVGASDADTQYF. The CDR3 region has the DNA TGTGCCAGCAGCGTAGGGGCTAGCGACGCAGATACGCAGTATTTT.

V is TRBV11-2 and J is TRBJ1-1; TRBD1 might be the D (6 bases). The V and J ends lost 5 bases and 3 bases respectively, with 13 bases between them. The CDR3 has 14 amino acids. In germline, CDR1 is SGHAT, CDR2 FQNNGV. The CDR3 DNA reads TGTGCCAGCAGCCTCAGCCAGGGGTACACTGAAGCTTTCTTT. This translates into CASSLSQGYTEAFF.

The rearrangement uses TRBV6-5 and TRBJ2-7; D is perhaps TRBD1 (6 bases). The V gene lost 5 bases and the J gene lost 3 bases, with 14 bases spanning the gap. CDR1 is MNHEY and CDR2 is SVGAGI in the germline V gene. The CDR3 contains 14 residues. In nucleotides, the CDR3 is TGTGCCAGCAGTCCCGGACAGCACATCTACGAGCAGTACTTC. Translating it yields CASSPGQHIYEQYF.

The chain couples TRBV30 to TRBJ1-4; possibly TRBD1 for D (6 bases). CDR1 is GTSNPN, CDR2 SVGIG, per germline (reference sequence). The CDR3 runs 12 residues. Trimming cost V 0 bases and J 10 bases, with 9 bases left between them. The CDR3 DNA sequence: TGTGCCTGGAGTGTACAGGGTGCAAAACTGTTTTTT. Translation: CAWSVQGAKLFF. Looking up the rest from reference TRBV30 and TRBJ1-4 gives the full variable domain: SQTIHQWPATLVQPVGSPLSLECTVEGTSNPNLYWYRQAAGRGLQLLFYSVGIGQISSEVPQNLSASRPQDRQFILSSKKLLLSDSGFYLCAWSVQGAKLFFGSGTQLSVL.